A selection of T cell receptor beta chains follows, all from one sample in a study of tumor-infiltrating lymphocytes in primary liver carcinoma. Using its own MiXCR run on the multiplex PCR reads, TCRdb lists one record per CDR3 protein. The profile covers roughly 80,000 distinct CDR3 sequences, with around 70% appearing a single time and roughly 21% taken by the ten largest. Input material: liver tumor tissue from sampling region 1. These receptor sequences come from a man aged 35 to 55 with primary liver carcinoma and hepatitis B virus infection. CDR3s include the opening cysteine and the closing phenylalanine or tryptophan. Fields, in order: CDR3 length, D gene, clone size, J gene, V gene, CDR3 protein, CDR3 DNA. D genes are given only for firm matches. Clone sizes are given selectively: once, few, many, or a class where the clone is expanded.

15 NA NA TRBJ2-7 TRBV7-9 CASSLEWPLSYELYF TGTGCCAGCAGCTTAGAATGGCCCTTATCCTACGAGCTGTACTTC
14 NA NA TRBJ1-3 TRBV6-1 CVSSGRGPGNTIYF TGTGTCAGCAGTGGACGGGGACCTGGAAACACCATATATTTT
13 TRBD1 medium-sized TRBJ2-1 TRBV29-1 CSVAGTGGLEQFF TGCAGCGTAGCCGGGACAGGGGGTCTAGAGCAGTTCTTC
15 TRBD2 NA TRBJ2-1 TRBV6-1 CASSNLAGGRDEQFF TGTGCAAGCAGTAACCTAGCGGGAGGGCGCGATGAGCAGTTCTTC
15 NA NA TRBJ2-7 TRBV28 CASSTTGTKPYEQYF TGTGCCAGCAGTACAACCGGGACAAAGCCCTACGAGCAGTACTTC
14 TRBD1 NA TRBJ2-5 TRBV29-1 CSVEWEQGQGTQYF TGCAGCGTTGAATGGGAACAGGGGCAAGGGACCCAGTACTTC
16 NA NA TRBJ2-7 TRBV6-6 CASSSRTDGSSYGRYF TGTGCCAGCAGTTCCCGCACGGACGGGAGCTCCTACGGGCGGTACTTC
12 TRBD1 many TRBJ2-3 TRBV29-1 CSATGGTDTQYF TGCAGCGCTACAGGGGGCACAGATACGCAGTATTTT
16 TRBD1 NA TRBJ1-5 TRBV4-1 CASSQDGTVHNQPQHF TGCGCCAGCAGCCAAGATGGGACAGTGCATAATCAGCCCCAGCATTTT
15 NA NA TRBJ2-6 TRBV12-3/TRBV12-4 CADTLTGSGANVLTF TGTGCCGACACCCTTACCGGCTCCGGGGCCAACGTCCTGACTTTC
15 NA many TRBJ1-2 TRBV6-5 CASRPGSSINYGYTF TGTGCCAGCCGACCCGGGAGCTCCATTAACTATGGCTACACCTTC
12 NA NA TRBJ2-1 TRBV2 CASQESYNEQSF TGTGCCAGCCAAGAGTCCTACAATGAGCAGTCTTTC
19 NA NA TRBJ2-3 TRBV30 CAWSVGWGASSGRTDTQYF TGTGCCTGGAGTGTAGGGTGGGGGGCGTCTAGCGGACGCACAGATACGCAGTATTTT
15 NA many TRBJ1-1 TRBV10-3 CAISEPGQMNTEAFF TGTGCCATCAGTGAGCCGGGACAAATGAACACTGAAGCTTTCTTT
15 TRBD2 NA TRBJ2-1 TRBV6-5 CASSPGLAAYIEQLF TGTGCCAGCAGTCCGGGACTAGCGGCATACATTGAGCAGCTCTTC
16 NA NA TRBJ2-2 TRBV4-1 CASSQVTAGTTGELFF TGCGCCAGCAGCCAAGTCACGGCAGGGACTACCGGGGAGCTGTTTTTT
14 NA NA TRBJ2-3 TRBV11-2 CASSTGSPSDTQYF TGCGCCAGCAGCACGGGCTCCCCGTCCGATACGCAGTATTTT
13 NA NA TRBJ2-3 TRBV6-5 CASSSDSTYTQYF TGTGCCAGCTCAAGCGACAGTACATATACGCAGTATTTT
14 NA NA TRBJ2-1 TRBV13 CTSSLYGVYNEQFF TGTACCAGCAGCTTATATGGGGTATACAATGAGCAGTTCTTC
15 TRBD2 NA TRBJ2-7 TRBV28 CASSPSGALSYEQYF TGTGCCAGCAGTCCTAGCGGGGCTCTCTCCTACGAGCAGTACTTC
14 NA few TRBJ2-3 TRBV5-1 CASSPNDSTDTQYF TGCGCCAGCAGCCCAAATGACAGCACAGATACGCAGTATTTT
14 NA NA TRBJ2-1 TRBV29-1 CSALSGTCNNEEFF TGCAGCGCCCTCTCCGGGACATGCAACAATGAGGAGTTCTTC
15 NA many TRBJ1-5 TRBV7-8 CASSLTRGWDQPQHF TGTGCCAGCAGCTTAACTCGAGGTTGGGATCAGCCCCAGCATTTT
14 TRBD2 NA TRBJ2-7 TRBV6-1 CVSETSGRGNEQYF TGTGTGAGCGAAACTAGCGGGAGAGGAAACGAGCAGTACTTC
15 NA NA TRBJ2-5 TRBV4-1 CASSQDRTNAGTQYF TGCGCCAGCAGCCAAGATAGGACTAACGCGGGGACCCAGTACTTC
14 TRBD1 many TRBJ1-2 TRBV6-5 CASRLSDRDNGYTF TGTGCCAGCAGGCTCAGCGACAGGGACAATGGCTACACCTTC
16 TRBD2 many TRBJ2-2 TRBV5-1 CASRSRWDYNTGELFF TGCGCCAGCAGGTCCCGTTGGGACTACAACACCGGGGAGCTGTTTTTT
13 TRBD1 once TRBJ2-7 TRBV4-1 CASWAGTAYEQYF TGCGCCAGCTGGGCCGGGACAGCCTACGAGCAGTACTTC
14 TRBD2 NA TRBJ2-7 TRBV11-2 CAGRNPGLAWEQYF TGTGCCGGCAGGAACCCGGGACTAGCATGGGAGCAGTACTTC
11 NA NA TRBJ1-1 TRBV29-1 CSVVGGVDAFF TGCAGCGTTGTGGGGGGAGTGGATGCTTTCTTT
12 NA NA TRBJ2-1 TRBV11-2 CASSPEYNEQLF TGTGCCAGCAGTCCGGAGTATAATGAGCAGCTCTTC
12 NA NA TRBJ2-1 TRBV11-2 CASSLAYNEQLF TGCGCCAGCAGCTTGGCATACAATGAGCAGCTCTTC
15 NA few TRBJ2-5 TRBV24-1 CATSFSGGLRETQYF TGTGCCACCAGTTTTTCCGGGGGATTGCGGGAGACCCAGTACTTC
13 TRBD2 once TRBJ2-5 TRBV29-1 CSHTSGSRKTQYF TGCAGTCATACTAGCGGGAGTCGAAAGACCCAGTACTTC
12 NA NA TRBJ1-2 TRBV6-6 CVSSLPRRGYTF TGTGTCAGCAGTCTTCCGAGGCGTGGCTACACCTTC
11 NA NA TRBJ2-7 TRBV10-3 CAISEGSEQYF TGTGCCATCAGTGAAGGCAGCGAGCAGTACTTC
17 NA NA TRBJ2-7 TRBV11-2 CASSQGLADSPFYEQYF TGTGCCAGCAGCCAGGGTTTAGCGGATTCCCCTTTCTACGAGCAGTACTTC